This T cell receptor (beta chain) was retrieved from a study of blood T cell repertoires in COVID-19. At the level of the study: PBMCs, B-cell-depleted T cells, or T cells provided the cDNA or gDNA that made up the material.

The CDR3 is made up of 12 amino acids. Germline assignment: CDR1 LNHDA and CDR2 SQIVND (reference sequence). Trimming cost V 8 bases and J 4 bases, with 11 bases left between them. Repertoires were generated with immunoSEQ multiplex PCR, while TCRdb's copy carries only in-frame clones and drops some. The profile shows roughly 190,000 clones, about 88% of them singletons. This receptor was taken from a woman older than 75 in a cohort sampled during active or convalescent COVID-19. The sample comprised peripheral blood. This sequence joins TRBV19 and TRBJ1-2; no firm D call. The CDR3 loop reads CASGSYSYGYTF. The CDR3 DNA reads TGTGCCAGTGGCTCGTACAGCTATGGCTACACCTTC.